This T cell receptor beta chain was sequenced during a study of shared T cell receptors in the human thymus. Trimming at V came to 0 bases and at J to 5 bases, leaving 14 bases not matched to a gene. Germline V gene sequence: CDR1 SQVTM, CDR2 ANQGSEA. This CDR3 is 19 amino acids long. Sequenced by immunoSEQ multiplex PCR; TCRdb stores in-frame clones only, minus some. Of 640,000 or so clones in the sample, 70% to 90% were seen once. The data were also submitted as part of a second study, on human thymus T cells. Per that study: Resections removed during corrective heart surgery provided the thymus tissue used. Biased V and J segment usage appeared in thymus and peripheral blood. Reports from related research described highly overlapping thymic repertoires among unrelated individuals.

The TCR was taken from a boy younger than two with a congenital heart defect. The V call is TRBV29-1, the J call TRBJ2-5, with 14 nucleotides matching TRBD2. Material: thymocytes. Here the CDR3 reads CSVEDRRGTSGGGGETQYF. CDR3 nucleotides: TGCAGCGTTGAAGATAGGCGTGGGACTAGCGGGGGTGGTGGGGAGACCCAGTACTTC. Full variable domain (rest looked up from reference TRBV29-1 and TRBJ2-5): SAVISQKPSRDICQRGTSLTIQCQVDSQVTMMFWYRQQPGQSLTLIATANQGSEATYESGFVIDKFPISRPNLTFSTLTVSNMSPEDSSIYLCSVEDRRGTSGGGGETQYFGPGTRLLVL.